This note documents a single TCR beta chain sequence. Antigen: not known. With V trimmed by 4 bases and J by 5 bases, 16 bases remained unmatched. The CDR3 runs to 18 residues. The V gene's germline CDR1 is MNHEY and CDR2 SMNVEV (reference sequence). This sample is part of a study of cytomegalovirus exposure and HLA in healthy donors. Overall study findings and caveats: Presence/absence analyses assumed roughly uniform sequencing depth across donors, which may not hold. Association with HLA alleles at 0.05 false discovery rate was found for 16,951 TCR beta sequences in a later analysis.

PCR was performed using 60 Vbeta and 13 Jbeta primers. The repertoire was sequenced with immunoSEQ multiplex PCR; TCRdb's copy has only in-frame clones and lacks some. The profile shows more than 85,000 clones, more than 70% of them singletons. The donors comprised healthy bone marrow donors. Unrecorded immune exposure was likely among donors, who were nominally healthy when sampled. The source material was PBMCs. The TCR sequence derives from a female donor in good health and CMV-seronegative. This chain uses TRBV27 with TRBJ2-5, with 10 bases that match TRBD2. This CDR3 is CASSSLMTSGLTQETQYF. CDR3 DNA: TGTGCCAGCAGTTCCCTCATGACTAGCGGGCTCACACAGGAGACCCAGTACTTC.